This T cell receptor (beta chain) was identified during a study of OX40 agonist ivuxolimab in advanced cancers. The germline V gene has CDR1 SGHTA and CDR2 FQGTGA. Between the trimmed V and J ends, which lost 5 bases and 3 bases, there was a span of 14 bases. The CDR3 sequence is 14 residues long. Clones were sequenced by immunoSEQ multiplex PCR, and TCRdb holds only the in-frame ones, with some missing. Among 65,000 to 85,000 clones listed, roughly nine tenths were seen once. The starting material was CD4+ or CD8+ T cells sorted from blood, obtained in a trial of the OX40 agonist ivuxolimab. The source is an adult with an advanced solid tumor such as melanoma, head and neck, liver or kidney cancer. J is TRBJ2-7 and V is TRBV7-3; no clear D. The CDR3 spells CASSMGPTDYEQYF. The CDR3 DNA sequence: TGTGCCAGCAGCATGGGCCCTACCGACTACGAGCAGTACTTC.